This TCR beta chain was profiled in a study of T cells in Graves' hyperthyroidism and ophthalmopathy. Study results and limitations: Researchers report that a 13 V-J model separated ophthalmopathy from stable hyperthyroidism.

There are 16 residues in the CDR3. The junction had 6 bases not matched to a gene; V was cut back by 3 bases and J by 4 bases. CDR1 and CDR2 from the germline V gene are SEHNR and FQNEAQ (reference sequence). As regards this clonotype: Its target is unknown.

Amplified TCR beta CDR3 regions came from RNA transcripts. A first-round RT-PCR of the TCR CDR3 used the HTBI primer set. TCRdb reprocessed the multiplex PCR reads via MiXCR and lists one record per CDR3 protein. Of 550,000 to 650,000 distinct CDR3 sequences in the sample, approximately 15% were seen once. The patients, who ranged from 18 to 65 in age, presented with newly diagnosed hyperthyroidism lasting under 2 months. Patients were excluded for uncontrolled infection, other autoimmune disease, pregnancy or lactation. Based on clinical symptoms, serum thyroxine and TRAb, thyroid ultrasound and orbital computed tomography, diagnoses were reached.

Sequenced sample: blood. The sequence was collected from a woman aged 30 to 39 with Graves' hyperthyroidism that later progressed to Graves' ophthalmopathy. The V and J genes are TRBV7-9 and TRBJ2-5; 12 nucleotides agree with TRBD2. The CDR3 nucleotides read TGTGCCAGCAGCTTCACCGTGGGACTAGCGGGAGAGACCCAGTACTTC. Its translation is CASSFTVGLAGETQYF.